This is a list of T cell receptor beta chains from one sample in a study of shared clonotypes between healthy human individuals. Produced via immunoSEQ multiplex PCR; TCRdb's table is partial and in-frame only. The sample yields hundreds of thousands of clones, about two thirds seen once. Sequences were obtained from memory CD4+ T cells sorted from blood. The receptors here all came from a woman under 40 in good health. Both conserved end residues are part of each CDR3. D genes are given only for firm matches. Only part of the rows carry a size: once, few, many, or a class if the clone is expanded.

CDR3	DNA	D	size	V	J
CAISAASGFQPQHF	TGTGCCATCAGTGCGGCTTCGGGGTTTCAGCCCCAGCATTTT	.	.	TRBV10-3	TRBJ1-5
CSVITATYEKLFF	TGCAGCGTTATCACTGCAACTTATGAAAAACTGTTTTTT	.	.	TRBV29-1	TRBJ1-4
CASSPRQGIGELFF	TGTGCCAGCAGCCCAAGACAGGGGATCGGGGAGCTGTTTTTT	TRBD1	.	TRBV5-4	TRBJ2-2
CASSLQGYEQYF	TGTGCCAGCAGCTTGCAAGGATACGAGCAGTACTTC	.	.	TRBV5-6	TRBJ2-7
CASSRTGVENSPLHF	TGTGCCAGCAGCCGGACAGGGGTTGAAAATTCACCCCTCCACTTT	TRBD1	.	TRBV7-9	TRBJ1-6
CASSIGLYSNQPQHF	TGTGCCAGTAGTATTGGACTCTATAGCAATCAGCCCCAGCATTTT	.	.	TRBV19	TRBJ1-5
CASSAGTGPFEQYF	TGCGCCAGCAGCGCAGGGACAGGCCCCTTCGAGCAGTACTTC	TRBD1	once	TRBV5-1	TRBJ2-7
CASSLRLDWTPNTEAFF	TGTGCCAGCAGTTTACGTCTAGATTGGACACCGAACACTGAAGCTTTCTTT	.	.	TRBV28	TRBJ1-1
CATAVLRGGTDTQYF	TGTGCCACCGCAGTTCTCAGGGGCGGAACAGATACGCAGTATTTT	.	.	TRBV27	TRBJ2-3
CASSLVGRGIYGYTF	TGTGCCAGCAGCTTAGTTGGCAGGGGCATATATGGCTACACCTTC	.	.	TRBV7-8	TRBJ1-2
CSVVDTGGRNSYEQYF	TGCAGCGTTGTTGATACGGGCGGGAGGAACTCCTACGAGCAGTACTTC	TRBD2	.	TRBV29-1	TRBJ2-7
CASSATGGGGYTF	TGTGCCAGCAGTGCGACCGGGGGAGGCGGCTACACCTTC	.	once	TRBV6-1	TRBJ1-2
CASSAQGSNEKLFF	TGTGCCAGCTCAGCACAGGGGTCTAATGAAAAACTGTTTTTT	TRBD1	few	TRBV18	TRBJ1-4
CASSLEGLAYEQYF	TGTGCCAGCAGCTTAGAGGGGTTAGCGTACGAGCAGTACTTC	.	.	TRBV7-9	TRBJ2-7
CASSTGTGVLETQYF	TGTGCCAGCTCAACCGGGACAGGGGTTTTGGAGACCCAGTACTTC	TRBD1	.	TRBV18	TRBJ2-5
CASSLALGATDTQYF	TGTGCCAGCAGCTTGGCGCTAGGGGCTACAGATACGCAGTATTTT	.	few	TRBV5-4	TRBJ2-3
CASSRKTVLVATNEKLFF	TGTGCCAGCAGCCGGAAGACAGTATTGGTTGCAACTAATGAAAAACTGTTTTTT	.	.	TRBV7-3	TRBJ1-4
CASSLSQSSYNSPLHF	TGTGCCAGCAGTTTAAGCCAGAGCTCCTATAATTCACCCCTCCACTTT	.	.	TRBV27	TRBJ1-6
CASSLFGQGEKLFF	TGTGCCAGCAGCTTATTCGGACAGGGTGAAAAACTGTTTTTT	TRBD1	few	TRBV7-9	TRBJ1-4
CASSLVSGGDYEQYF	TGTGCCAGCAGCTTAGTGTCAGGGGGCGACTACGAGCAGTACTTC	TRBD1	.	TRBV7-2	TRBJ2-7
CASSPWDKEKLFF	TGTGCCAGCAGCCCCTGGGATAAGGAAAAACTGTTTTTT	.	.	TRBV2	TRBJ1-4
CASSLPLGLAGPTYNEQFF	TGTGCCAGCAGTTTACCCCTCGGACTAGCGGGTCCAACCTACAATGAGCAGTTCTTC	TRBD2	.	TRBV28	TRBJ2-1
CASSTSSPGVVGANVLTF	TGTGCCAGCAGCACCTCATCTCCAGGGGTAGTTGGGGCCAACGTCCTGACTTTC	.	.	TRBV9	TRBJ2-6
CASSLLLGDSYEQYF	TGCGCCAGCAGCCTTCTTCTTGGGGATTCCTACGAGCAGTACTTC	.	.	TRBV5-1	TRBJ2-7
CASGLGGTGEFQGNQPQHF	TGTGCTAGTGGTTTGGGGGGGACAGGGGAATTTCAGGGCAATCAGCCCCAGCATTTT	TRBD1	.	TRBV12-5	TRBJ1-5
CASSQEVLHEQYF	TGTGCCAGCAGCCAAGAGGTCCTCCACGAGCAGTACTTC	.	.	TRBV14	TRBJ2-7
CASSPSPGDTDTQYF	TGTGCCAGCAGCCCGTCTCCGGGAGACACAGATACGCAGTATTTT	.	few	TRBV5-6	TRBJ2-3